This T cell receptor (beta chain) originates from a study of T cell responses to AZD1222 COVID-19 vaccine. The study, taken as a whole, reports: There were mostly white British donors and more females than males, and clonal diversity was possibly underestimated. Nearly half of spike-specific TCRs reportedly target variant regions that are unmutated in the B.1.351 and B.1.1.7 variants.

Repertoires were generated with immunoSEQ multiplex PCR, while TCRdb's copy carries only in-frame clones and drops some. The sample lists some 100,000 clones, approximately 90% seen once, with 22% in the top ten. Concerning this clone: The antigen is not known.

The CDR3 has 15 amino acids. The germline V gene encodes CDR1 SGHTA and CDR2 FQGNSA. V was shortened by 1 base and J by 5 bases, with 12 bases between the two germline ends. The sequence was obtained from an adult in good health. The chain recombines TRBV7-2 with TRBJ1-5; perhaps TRBD1 as D (6 bases). The material sequenced was peripheral blood, taken on day 0 of AZD1222 vaccination. The CDR3 protein is CASSLVDRRDQPQHF. The CDR3 DNA reads as TGTGCCAGCAGCTTAGTTGACAGGAGAGATCAGCCCCAGCATTTT. Filled out from reference TRBV7-2 and TRBJ1-5, the complete variable domain reads GAGVSQSPSNKVTEKGKDVELRCDPISGHTALYWYRQSLGQGLEFLIYFQGNSAPDKSGLPSDRFSAERTGGSVSTLTIQRTQQEDSAVYLCASSLVDRRDQPQHFGDGTRLSIL.